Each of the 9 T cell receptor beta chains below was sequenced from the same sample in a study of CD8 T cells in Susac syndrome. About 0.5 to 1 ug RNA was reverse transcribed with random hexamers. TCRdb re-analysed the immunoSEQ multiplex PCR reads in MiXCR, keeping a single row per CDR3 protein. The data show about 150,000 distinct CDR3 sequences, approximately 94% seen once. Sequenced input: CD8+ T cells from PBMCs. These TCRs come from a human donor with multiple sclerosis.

CDR3 nucleotide sequence: TGTGCCAGCAGTGGTGGGGACACCGGGGAGCTGTTTTTT. It is translated as CASSGGDTGELFF. V is TRBV6-4 and J is TRBJ2-2; D unresolved. Germline CDR1 and CDR2: MRHNA and SNTAGT. The CDR3 runs 13 residues. Trimming shortened V by 4 bases and J by 3 bases, and 6 bases separated the two germline ends.

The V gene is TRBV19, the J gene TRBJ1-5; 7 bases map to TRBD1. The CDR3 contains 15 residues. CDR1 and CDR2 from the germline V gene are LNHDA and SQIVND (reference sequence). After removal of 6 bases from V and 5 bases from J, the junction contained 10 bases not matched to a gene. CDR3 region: CASSPDRLGYQPQHF. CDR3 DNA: TGTGCCAGTAGCCCGGACAGGCTAGGGTATCAGCCCCAGCATTTT.

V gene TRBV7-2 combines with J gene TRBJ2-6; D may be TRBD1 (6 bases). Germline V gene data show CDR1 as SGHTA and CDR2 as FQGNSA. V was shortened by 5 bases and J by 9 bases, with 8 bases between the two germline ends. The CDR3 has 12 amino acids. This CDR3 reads CASSGGLNVLTF. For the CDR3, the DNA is TGTGCCAGCAGCGGGGGCCTCAACGTCCTGACTTTC.

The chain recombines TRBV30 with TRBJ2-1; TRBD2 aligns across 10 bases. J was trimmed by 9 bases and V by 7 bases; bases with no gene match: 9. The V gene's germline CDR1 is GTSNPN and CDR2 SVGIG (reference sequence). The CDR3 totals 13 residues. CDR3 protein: CASTQRGGTEQFF. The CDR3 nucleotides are TGTGCCTCTACGCAGCGGGGGGGCACTGAGCAGTTCTTC.

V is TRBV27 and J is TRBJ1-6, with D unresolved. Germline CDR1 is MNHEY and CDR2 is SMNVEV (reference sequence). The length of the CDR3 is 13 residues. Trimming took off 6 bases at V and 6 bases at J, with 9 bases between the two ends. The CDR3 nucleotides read TGTGCCAGCAGGTCCGCGGGTAATTCACCCCTCCACTTT. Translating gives CASRSAGNSPLHF.

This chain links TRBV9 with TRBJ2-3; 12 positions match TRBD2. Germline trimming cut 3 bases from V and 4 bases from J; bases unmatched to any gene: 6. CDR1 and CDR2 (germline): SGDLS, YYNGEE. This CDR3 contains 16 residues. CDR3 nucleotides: TGTGCCAGCAGCGAGTGGACTAGCGGGGCGGCAGATACGCAGTATTTT. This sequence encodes CASSEWTSGAADTQYF.

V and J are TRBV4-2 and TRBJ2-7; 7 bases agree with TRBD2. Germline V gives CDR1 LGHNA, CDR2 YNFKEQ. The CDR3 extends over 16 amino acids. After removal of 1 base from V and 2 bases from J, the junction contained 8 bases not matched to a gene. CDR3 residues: CASSQVNPSGPYEQYF. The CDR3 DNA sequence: TGTGCCAGCAGCCAAGTTAATCCTAGCGGCCCCTACGAGCAGTACTTC.

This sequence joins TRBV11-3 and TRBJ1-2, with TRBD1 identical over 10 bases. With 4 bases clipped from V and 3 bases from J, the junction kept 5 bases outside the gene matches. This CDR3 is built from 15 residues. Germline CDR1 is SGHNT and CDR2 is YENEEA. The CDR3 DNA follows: TGTGCCAGCAGCTCTTCCGGGACAGGGGACTATGGCTACACCTTC. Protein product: CASSSSGTGDYGYTF.

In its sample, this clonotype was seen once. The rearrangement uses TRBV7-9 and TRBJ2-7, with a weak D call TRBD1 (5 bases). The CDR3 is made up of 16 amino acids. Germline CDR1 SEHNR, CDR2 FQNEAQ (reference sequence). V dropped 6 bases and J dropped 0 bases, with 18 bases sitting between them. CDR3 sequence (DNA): TGTGCCAGCAGTCCCCACAGGAGAGACAGCTCCTACGAGCAGTACTTC. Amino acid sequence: CASSPHRRDSSYEQYF.